The 27 T cell receptor beta chains given below trace back to one sample, sequenced in a study of shared clonotypes between healthy human individuals. The repertoire was sequenced with immunoSEQ multiplex PCR; TCRdb's copy has only in-frame clones and lacks some. The table shows roughly 300,000 clones, with roughly 91% occurring only once. Specimen: memory CD8+ T cells sorted from blood. The subset here: CD45RO+ cells pooled with CCR7-negative TemRA cells. These receptor sequences come from a man younger than 35 in good health.

The chain combines TRBV6-5 with TRBJ2-7, with D possibly TRBD2 on 5 matching bases. V lost 6 bases to trimming and J lost 5 bases, with 14 bases between them. CDR1 is MNHEY, CDR2 SVGAGI, per germline. CDR3 size: 13 residues. CDR3 residues: CASSSATSHEQYF. The DNA of the CDR3 is TGTGCCAGCAGCTCCGCCACTAGTCACGAGCAGTACTTC.

This chain uses TRBV28 with TRBJ1-4; no definite D call. Per the germline V gene, CDR1 is MDHEN and CDR2 is SYDVKM. The CDR3 loop spans 12 amino acids. V gave up 4 bases and J gave up 4 bases, with 4 bases separating them. CDR3 in amino acids: CASSWVNEKLFF. DNA of the CDR3: TGTGCCAGCAGTTGGGTTAATGAAAAACTGTTTTTT.

As for this clone: Other DNA sequences from this sample encode an identical CDR3 as well. The gene calls are TRBV6-6 and TRBJ2-3; no clear D gene. V lost 0 bases to trimming and J lost 3 bases, with 4 bases between them. Germline-derived CDR1 and CDR2 are MNHNY and SVGAGI (reference sequence). The CDR3 extends over 13 amino acids. The DNA of the CDR3 is TGTGCCAGCAGTTACTCGAATACAGATACGCAGTATTTT. Translation gives CASSYSNTDTQYF.

The chain uses TRBV11-2 and TRBJ1-2, with a tentative D call TRBD1 (6 bases). Germline assignment: CDR1 SGHAT and CDR2 FQNNGV. The CDR3 consists of 15 residues. Trimming shortened V by 4 bases and J by 0 bases, and 12 bases separated the two germline ends. The chain's CDR3 is CASSSDREANYGYTF. Written as DNA, the CDR3 is TGTGCCAGCAGCTCGGACAGAGAAGCTAACTATGGCTACACCTTC.

J is TRBJ2-7 and V is TRBV6-5, with TRBD2 as a possible D gene (6 bases). Germline V CDR1 and CDR2: MNHEY, SVGAGI. CDR3 length: 14 residues. With 5 bases removed from V and 1 base from J, the gap between germline ends came to 12 bases. The CDR3 loop reads CASSIIAASYEQYF. CDR3 nucleotides: TGTGCCAGCAGTATCATAGCGGCGTCCTACGAGCAGTACTTC.

CDR3 DNA sequence: TGTGCCAGCAGTTCGCTAAGGGGGCTTGGCGAGACCCAGTACTTC. This encodes CASSSLRGLGETQYF. J is TRBJ2-5 and V is TRBV28; TRBD1 agrees at 7 bases. In germline, CDR1 is MDHEN, CDR2 SYDVKM. The CDR3 is 15 residues long. The ends lost 4 bases at V and 5 bases at J; junction bases unmatched: 10. The variable domain in full, with the rest retrieved from reference TRBV28 and TRBJ2-5, is DVKVTQSSRYLVKRTGEKVFLECVQDMDHENMFWYRQDPGLGLRLIYFSYDVKMKEKGDIPEGYSVSREKKERFSLILESASTNQTSMYLCASSSLRGLGETQYFGPGTRLLVL.

The chain has TRBV5-4 and TRBJ2-7, with 7 nucleotides matching TRBD1. Trimming at V came to 3 bases and at J to 2 bases, leaving 8 bases not matched to a gene. Germline V gene lookup returns CDR1 SGHNT and CDR2 YYREEE (reference sequence). This CDR3 is built from 15 residues. The CDR3 protein is CASSWGEGTAYEQYF. In DNA, the CDR3 is TGTGCCAGCAGCTGGGGCGAAGGGACAGCCTACGAGCAGTACTTC.

The chain uses TRBV5-4 and TRBJ1-5; D is undetermined. With 0 bases removed from V and 0 bases from J, the gap between germline ends came to 7 bases. From germline, CDR1 is SGHNT and CDR2 YYREEE (reference sequence). This CDR3 is built from 15 residues. In DNA form, the CDR3 reads TGTGCCAGCAGCTTGGGTGGGGTTAGCAATCAGCCCCAGCATTTT. Translated: CASSLGGVSNQPQHF.

The V call is TRBV4-1, the J call TRBJ1-1; maybe TRBD1 (6 bases). Trimming removed 5 bases at V and 6 bases at J, with 16 bases between. This CDR3 is 14 amino acids long. Germline CDR1 and CDR2: MGHRA and YSYEKL. CDR3 in amino acids: CASSTQTNRAEAFF. CDR3 DNA sequence: TGCGCCAGCAGCACACAAACAAACAGGGCTGAAGCTTTCTTT.

This sequence joins TRBV4-3 and TRBJ1-2; D not certain. The CDR3 sequence is 14 residues long. Germline CDR1 reads LGHNA; CDR2 reads YSLEER. The ends were cut back, 1 base at V and 2 bases at J, with 8 bases in the middle. The CDR3 region has the DNA TGCGCCAGCAGCCAAGTTGGTGAGAACTATGGCTACACCTTC. Translation: CASSQVGENYGYTF.

This rearrangement joins TRBV19 to TRBJ2-5; D is possibly TRBD1 (5 bases). The ends were cut back, 5 bases at V and 5 bases at J, with 15 bases in the middle. CDR3 size: 14 residues. Germline CDR1 LNHDA, CDR2 SQIVND (reference sequence). Written as DNA, the CDR3 is TGTGCCAGTAGTTCCTTAGGGGCTGGGGAGACCCAGTACTTC. Amino acid sequence: CASSSLGAGETQYF.

The gene calls are TRBV15 and TRBJ1-1; no clear D. Germline V gene data show CDR1 as LNHNV and CDR2 as YYDKDF (reference sequence). V lost 0 bases, J lost 3 bases, and 11 bases lay in between. There are 15 residues in the CDR3. In nucleotides, the CDR3 is TGTGCCACCAGCAGAGATACTCTCTGGGACACTGAAGCTTTCTTT. Its translation is CATSRDTLWDTEAFF.

This sequence joins TRBV2 and TRBJ2-6; 7 nucleotides line up with TRBD1. V trimming: 8 bases; J trimming: 0 bases; junction bases outside the gene matches: 7. Germline CDR1 SNHLY, CDR2 FYNNEI. The CDR3 extends over 16 amino acids. The chain's CDR3 is CASGWDRDSGANVLTF. The CDR3 DNA is TGTGCCAGCGGATGGGACAGAGACTCTGGGGCCAACGTCCTGACTTTC.

This clone was detected once. The chain is built from TRBV7-2 and TRBJ2-1, with 7 bases that match TRBD2. This CDR3 is 17 amino acids long. After removal of 2 bases from V and 7 bases from J, the junction contained 14 bases not matched to a gene. The germline gives CDR1 SGHTA, CDR2 FQGNSA. As DNA, the CDR3 is TGTGCCAGCAGCTTACCCCCCAGCGGGACCTTTTGGAATGAGCAGTTCTTC. Protein product: CASSLPPSGTFWNEQFF.

V usage is TRBV11-1 and J usage is TRBJ2-1; D uncertain. The V and J ends lost 3 bases and 8 bases respectively, with 11 bases between them. Germline V CDR1 and CDR2: SGHAT, FQDESV (reference sequence). The CDR3 is 13 residues long. The CDR3 sequence is CASSFHGRDEQFF. CDR3 nucleotide sequence: TGTGCCAGCAGCTTCCATGGCCGGGATGAGCAGTTCTTC. The full variable domain, rest sourced from reference TRBV11-1 and TRBJ2-1, is EAEVAQSPRYKITEKSQAVAFWCDPISGHATLYWYRQILGQGPELLVQFQDESVVDDSQLPKDRFSAERLKGVDSTLKIQPAELGDSAMYLCASSFHGRDEQFFGPGTRLTVL.

The chain is built from TRBV5-1 and TRBJ2-7; the match to TRBD1 covers 8 bases. Germline assignment: CDR1 SGHRS and CDR2 YFSETQ. There are 15 residues in the CDR3. V was clipped by 1 base and J by 5 bases; unmatched bases: 8. As DNA, the CDR3 is TGCGCCAGCAGCTTGTACTGGACAGGGTCCCACGAGCAGTACTTC. Protein product: CASSLYWTGSHEQYF.

J is TRBJ1-1 and V is TRBV27; 7 nucleotides agree with TRBD1. The CDR3 consists of 16 residues. The germline V gene has CDR1 MNHEY and CDR2 SMNVEV (reference sequence). V dropped 5 bases and J dropped 0; count of bases not matched to a gene: 9. The CDR3 DNA is TGTGCCAGCAGTCCCACGCAGGGGGACCTGAACACTGAAGCTTTCTTT. Translated: CASSPTQGDLNTEAFF.

The V and J genes are TRBV6-5 and TRBJ1-2; no firm D call. Trimming left V 6 bases short and J 2 bases short, with 16 bases between. CDR1 is MNHEY and CDR2 is SVGAGI in the germline V gene. The CDR3 sequence is 15 residues long. CDR3 in DNA: TGTGCCAGCAGCTACCTGGGATCTGGGAACTATGGCTACACCTTC. It translates to CASSYLGSGNYGYTF.

The chain joins TRBV9 to TRBJ1-2; 7 bases are shared with TRBD1. V was clipped by 0 bases and J by 2 bases; unmatched bases: 4. Germline V CDR1 and CDR2: SGDLS, YYNGEE. The CDR3 sequence is 15 residues long. The CDR3 loop reads CASSVGQQGNYGYTF. CDR3 in DNA: TGTGCCAGCAGCGTAGGCCAACAGGGGAACTATGGCTACACCTTC.

V usage is TRBV27 and J usage is TRBJ2-7, with D maybe TRBD1 (6 bases). V was clipped by 3 bases and J by 3 bases, with 9 bases between them. This CDR3 is 13 amino acids long. Germline CDR1 reads MNHEY; CDR2 reads SMNVEV (reference sequence). DNA for the CDR3: TGTGCCAGCAGTTTCCGGACAGACTACGAGCAGTACTTC. Encoded protein: CASSFRTDYEQYF.

The J gene is TRBJ2-1, the V gene TRBV7-3; D perhaps matches TRBD2 (6 bases). The V end was cut by 2 bases, the J end by 10 bases, with 18 bases between. From germline, CDR1 is SGHTA and CDR2 FQGTGA. This CDR3 region has 15 residues. The CDR3 DNA reads as TGTGCCAGCAGCTTAGTGGTTTCAAGGGAGGAAGAGCAGTTCTTC. Amino acid sequence: CASSLVVSREEEQFF.

This rearrangement joins TRBV4-3 to TRBJ2-2, with 8 nucleotides matching TRBD1. This CDR3 comprises 17 residues. The V gene end was trimmed by 3 bases and the J gene end by 3 bases; junction bases not matched to a gene: 9. Per the germline V gene, CDR1 is LGHNA and CDR2 is YSLEER. CDR3: CASSQNEDREHTGELFF. CDR3 in DNA: TGCGCCAGCAGCCAGAATGAGGACAGGGAACACACCGGGGAGCTGTTTTTT.

The sample holds one count of this clone. V usage is TRBV5-1 and J usage is TRBJ1-2; D perhaps matches TRBD1 (6 bases). V was shortened by 4 bases and J by 4 bases, with 17 bases between the two germline ends. CDR3 length equals 15 residues. Germline lookup yields CDR1 SGHRS and CDR2 YFSETQ. As DNA, the CDR3 is TGCGCCAGCAGCATCTTCCGACAGGACGTCTATGGCTACACCTTC. The encoded protein is CASSIFRQDVYGYTF.

This clone came up once. The genes are TRBV13 and TRBJ2-7; D is unresolved. CDR1 and CDR2 (germline): PRHDT, FYEKMQ (reference sequence). The CDR3 spans 14 residues. With 3 bases removed from V and 2 bases from J, the gap between germline ends came to 11 bases. The CDR3 DNA sequence: TGTGCCAGCAGCTTTTCCGGGCGCCCCTACGAGCAGTACTTC. This gives the protein CASSFSGRPYEQYF.

The CDR3 DNA sequence: TGTGCCAGCAGCGTAGTGGACACTGAGTTAGTTTTGCATGGCTACACCTTC. Protein: CASSVVDTELVLHGYTF. V and J are TRBV9 and TRBJ1-2; D is possibly TRBD1 (5 bases). Trimming took off 0 bases at V and 6 bases at J, with 21 bases between the two ends. Germline V lookup: CDR1 SGDLS, CDR2 YYNGEE. The length of the CDR3 is 17 residues.

CDR3 nucleotide sequence: TGTGCCAGCAGTTCAGGGGACAGACTAGAAGCTTTCTTT. The encoded protein is CASSSGDRLEAFF. The chain is built from TRBV6-5 and TRBJ1-1, with 7 bases fitting TRBD1. The germline V gene encodes CDR1 MNHEY and CDR2 SVGAGI. V shed 4 bases, J shed 8 bases, and the junction held 7 bases outside the gene matches. CDR3 length equals 13 residues.

This rearrangement joins TRBV7-2 to TRBJ2-3; D may be TRBD2 (5 bases). In germline, CDR1 is SGHTA, CDR2 FQGNSA. V was shortened by 2 bases and J by 3 bases, with 15 bases between the two germline ends. This CDR3 is 16 amino acids long. CDR3 bases: TGTGCCAGCAGCTTAACAGCGGCTACCAAAACAGATACGCAGTATTTT. Its translation: CASSLTAATKTDTQYF.